These 12 T cell receptor beta chains came from one sample sequenced in a study of T cell repertoires in cytomegalovirus infection. TCRdb reprocessed the reads with MiXCR, giving one entry per CDR3 protein. Of just over 150,000 distinct CDR3 sequences in the sample, less than 25% were seen once. Material: PBMCs. The receptors were sampled from a human donor in good health (CMV status not recorded). Some clones in this sample may be carry-over from other donors' samples.

The sample holds a few counts of this clonotype. The rearrangement links TRBV28 to TRBJ1-5, with D tentatively TRBD1 (5 bases). CDR3 size: 11 residues. V shed 3 bases and J shed 10 bases, with 7 bases lying between them. CDR1 is MDHEN, CDR2 SYDVKM, per germline. The CDR3 reads CASSLGPPQHF. The CDR3 nucleotides read TGTGCCAGCAGTTTGGGGCCTCCCCAGCATTTT.

As for this clonotype: The junction departs from the called germline gene at one end, perhaps through a read error. The gene calls are TRBV7-6 and TRBJ2-2; TRBD2 aligns across 10 bases. Germline V gives CDR1 SGHVS, CDR2 FNYEAQ. The CDR3 runs 16 residues. The CDR3 DNA sequence: TGTGCCAGCAGCCGAACTAGCGGGACGAAAACCGGGGAGCTGTTTTTT. Its protein is CASSRTSGTKTGELFF.

The table lists this clonotype with a few counts. The V and J genes are TRBV6-5 and TRBJ2-2; 12 nucleotides agree with TRBD2. From germline, CDR1 is MNHEY and CDR2 SVGAGI. The trim removed 6 bases at V and 4 bases at J, leaving 3 bases unmatched. The CDR3 loop spans 15 amino acids. CDR3 sequence: CASRMTSGSTGELFF. The CDR3 DNA follows: TGTGCCAGCAGAATGACTAGCGGGAGCACCGGGGAGCTGTTTTTT.

This clonotype was seen more than once but under ten times. This chain uses TRBV28 with TRBJ2-6, with 8 bases aligning to TRBD1. Germline assignment: CDR1 MDHEN and CDR2 SYDVKM. The CDR3 contains 17 residues. The junction had 2 bases not matched to a gene; V was cut back by 0 bases and J by 1 base. As DNA, the CDR3 is TGTGCCAGCAGTTTATGGGACAGGGCATCTGGGGCCAACGTCCTGACTTTC. It is translated as CASSLWDRASGANVLTF.

V gene TRBV7-8 combines with J gene TRBJ1-6; D not resolved. The CDR3 spans 15 residues. Germline values: CDR1 SGHVS, CDR2 FQNEAQ. The V and J ends lost 5 bases and 8 bases respectively, with 16 bases between them. DNA for the CDR3: TGTGCCAGCAGCATGTCAGGCTCCGCTGATTCACCCCTCCACTTT. Its protein product is CASSMSGSADSPLHF.

The chain employs TRBV29-1 and TRBJ1-4; D may be TRBD1 (5 bases). The CDR3 runs 14 residues. CDR1 is SQVTM and CDR2 is ANQGSEA in the germline V gene. The CDR3 DNA reads TGCACCGTAGCACGGGGACCAACTAATGAAAAACTGTTTTTT. It specifies CTVARGPTNEKLFF.

This clonotype has a count of ten or more. The chain recombines TRBV7-2 with TRBJ2-2, with D unresolved. The ends were cut back, 1 base at V and 6 bases at J, with 9 bases in the middle. CDR1 and CDR2 (germline): SGHTA, FQGNSA. The CDR3 is 14 residues long. CDR3 nucleotides: TGTGCCAGCAGCTTAGTATCGGCGGCCGGGGAGCTGTTTTTT. Protein product: CASSLVSAAGELFF.

The table lists this clonotype with a few counts. The V and J genes are TRBV7-6 and TRBJ2-1, with D possibly TRBD1 on 6 matching bases. V shed 5 bases and J shed 7 bases, with 9 bases lying between them. This CDR3 has 12 amino acids. CDR1 SGHVS and CDR2 FNYEAQ come from the germline V gene. The CDR3 sequence is CASSGRGNEQFF. The DNA for the CDR3 is TGTGCCAGCAGCGGCAGGGGAAATGAGCAGTTCTTC.

This clonotype was seen a few times. The chain employs TRBV5-1 and TRBJ2-1; 16 nucleotides match TRBD2. CDR3 length equals 17 residues. Per germline, CDR1 SGHRS and CDR2 YFSETQ. V gave up 4 bases and J gave up 14 bases; unmatched junction bases: 15. The CDR3 sequence: CASSLSAGTSGGAEKFF. CDR3 nucleotide sequence: TGCGCCAGCAGCCTCTCTGCCGGGACTAGCGGGGGGGCCGAGAAGTTCTTC.

The gene calls are TRBV6-1 and TRBJ1-4; tentatively, D is TRBD1 (6 bases). CDR3 length: 16 amino acids. Trimming left V 5 bases short and J 6 bases short, with 19 bases between. Per germline, CDR1 MNHNS and CDR2 SASEGT. CDR3 DNA sequence: TGTGCCAGCAGTCGGGAGAAGGGACAAGTGCATGAAAAACTGTTTTTT. Translated: CASSREKGQVHEKLFF.

Comments on this clonotype: A much larger clone lies one base from this, so it may be a read error. V usage is TRBV7-2 and J usage is TRBJ2-1; TRBD1 aligns across 8 bases. CDR1 and CDR2 (germline): SGHTA, FQGNSA. The CDR3 consists of 14 residues. V lost 4 bases, J lost 5 bases, and 4 bases stayed unmatched. The CDR3 sequence is CASSSQGDNNEQFF. The CDR3 DNA reads TGTGCCAGCAGCTCACAGGGGGATAACAATGAGCAGTTCTTC.

The J gene is TRBJ1-3, the V gene TRBV12-3 or TRBV12-4, with D perhaps TRBD1 (5 bases). Trimming removed 3 bases from V and 0 bases from J, with 9 bases in between. This CDR3 is built from 15 residues. This CDR3 reads CASSFGGGSGNTIYF. The CDR3 DNA reads TGTGCCAGCAGTTTTGGGGGGGGCTCTGGAAACACCATATATTTT.